Given below is one TCR beta chain in context. Its antigen remains unknown. This CDR3 spans 16 amino acids. V lost 4 bases, J lost 1 base, and 17 bases lay in between. The germline V gene encodes CDR1 SGHRS and CDR2 YFSETQ. Here immunoSEQ multiplex PCR was the method, and the copy in TCRdb shows in-frame clones only, minus some. Among about 40,000 clones listed, about 75% were seen once. During colonoscopy, one to two rectal pinch biopsies were collected. These data are taken from a study of pediatric ulcerative colitis. General study results and limits: A couple of rectal clonotypes were found only in ulcerative colitis patients, all of them.

This sequence joins TRBV5-1 and TRBJ1-1; maybe TRBD1 (6 bases). The sample was gut tissue. The sequence was collected from a boy younger than 18 with severe ulcerative colitis. This CDR3 reads CASSPSGGGANTEAFF. For the CDR3, the DNA is TGCGCCAGCAGCCCGTCGGGTGGGGGGGCGAACACTGAAGCTTTCTTT.